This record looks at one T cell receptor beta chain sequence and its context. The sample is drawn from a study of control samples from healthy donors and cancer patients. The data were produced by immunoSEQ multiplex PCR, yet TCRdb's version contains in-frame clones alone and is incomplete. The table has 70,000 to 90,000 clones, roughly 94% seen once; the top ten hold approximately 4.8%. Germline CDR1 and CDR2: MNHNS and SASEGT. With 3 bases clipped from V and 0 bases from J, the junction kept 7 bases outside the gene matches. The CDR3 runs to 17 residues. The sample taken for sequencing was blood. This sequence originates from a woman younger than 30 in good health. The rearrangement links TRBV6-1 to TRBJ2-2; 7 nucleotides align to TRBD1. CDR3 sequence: CASSDTDRAANTGELFF. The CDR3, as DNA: TGTGCCAGCAGTGATACCGACAGGGCCGCGAACACCGGGGAGCTGTTTTTT.